What follows are 6 T cell receptor beta chains derived from one specimen sequenced in a study of OX40 agonist ivuxolimab in advanced cancers. The table came from immunoSEQ multiplex PCR; TCRdb's copy has only in-frame clones and leaves some out. The sample has about 140,000 clones, 93% seen once; the top ten hold roughly 1%. The sequences come from CD4+ or CD8+ T cells sorted from blood, collected in a trial of the OX40 agonist ivuxolimab. Receptors were obtained from an adult with an advanced solid tumor such as melanoma, head and neck, liver or kidney cancer.

The chain employs TRBV7-9 and TRBJ1-1; TRBD1 is a possible D gene (6 bases). Germline V gene lookup returns CDR1 SEHNR and CDR2 FQNEAQ (reference sequence). Trimming removed 5 bases from V and 5 bases from J, with 9 bases in between. The length of the CDR3 is 12 residues. The CDR3 DNA sequence: TGTGCCAGCAGCAGGCAGGGGACTGAAGCTTTCTTT. This gives the protein CASSRQGTEAFF.

The CDR3, as DNA: TGTGCCAGCAGTTTATTAGGCTCCCAAGCTTTCTTT. It encodes CASSLLGSQAFF. The V gene is TRBV27, the J gene TRBJ1-1; D unclear. This CDR3 spans 12 amino acids. Germline V CDR1 and CDR2: MNHEY, SMNVEV (reference sequence). V lost 1 base, J lost 9 bases, and 9 bases lay in between.

V and J are TRBV7-9 and TRBJ1-2, with 7 bases fitting TRBD1. The germline gives CDR1 SEHNR, CDR2 FQNEAQ (reference sequence). The J segment lost 3 bases and the V segment lost 9 bases, leaving 7 bases of the junction unmatched. This CDR3 comprises 13 residues. The CDR3 protein is CASSVDRDYGYTF. CDR3 sequence (DNA): TGTGCCAGTTCCGTTGACAGGGACTATGGCTACACCTTC.

This chain joins TRBV20-1 and TRBJ2-5; D unresolved. Looked up from germline, CDR1 is DFQATT and CDR2 is SNEGSKA (reference sequence). V dropped 7 bases and J dropped 4 bases, with 10 bases sitting between them. This CDR3 is 11 amino acids long. Here the CDR3 DNA reads TGCAGTGGGGGTCAGCCAGAGACCCAGTACTTC. Translating gives CSGGQPETQYF.

The chain combines TRBV21-1 with TRBJ1-1. TRBV21-1 is deemed a pseudogene. The CDR3 contains 14 residues. The CDR3: CASSPQGRFAEAFF. The CDR3 DNA is TGTGCCAGCAGCCCCCAAGGGAGGTTCGCTGAAGCTTTCTTT.

The CDR3 DNA is TGTGCCAGCAGCTTGGCCCTCGTGTCGGGGGCTGGCTACAATGAGCAGTTCTTC. The encoded protein is CASSLALVSGAGYNEQFF. This chain links TRBV5-8 with TRBJ2-1; D might be TRBD1 or TRBD2, each matching 6 bases. V was cut by 0 bases and J by 3 bases, with 19 bases left in between. Germline V gene data show CDR1 as SGHTS and CDR2 as YDEGEE. The CDR3 has 18 residues.